This TCR beta chain came from a study of T cells in Graves' hyperthyroidism and ophthalmopathy. Findings and limits, study-wide: Most expanded thyroid clonotypes above 0.001 also appeared in blood. Ophthalmopathy and stable hyperthyroidism were separated by a 13 V-J model.

Amplification targeted TCR beta CDR3 regions from RNA transcripts. Primed by the HTBI set, a first-round RT-PCR was run on the TCR CDR3. MiXCR, run by TCRdb on the multiplex PCR reads, gives a single entry per CDR3 protein. Of about 610,000 distinct CDR3 sequences in the sample, around 46% were seen once. Comments on this clonotype: Its cognate antigen is unknown.

These patients, aged 18 to 65, had recently diagnosed hyperthyroidism lasting under 2 months. Researchers barred patients who had uncontrolled infection, other autoimmune disease, pregnancy or lactation. The sequence was obtained from a young woman with Graves' hyperthyroidism. The source material was peripheral blood or thyroid tissue (not recorded which).

DNA of the CDR3: TGCAGCGTTGCCGGGGAGCTGTTTTTT. This sequence encodes CSVAGELFF. V usage is TRBV29-1 and J usage is TRBJ2-2, with D unclear. Germline assignment: CDR1 SQVTM and CDR2 ANQGSEA. The germline V and J ends were trimmed by 4 bases and 6 bases, with 0 bases remaining between them. The CDR3 runs to 9 residues.